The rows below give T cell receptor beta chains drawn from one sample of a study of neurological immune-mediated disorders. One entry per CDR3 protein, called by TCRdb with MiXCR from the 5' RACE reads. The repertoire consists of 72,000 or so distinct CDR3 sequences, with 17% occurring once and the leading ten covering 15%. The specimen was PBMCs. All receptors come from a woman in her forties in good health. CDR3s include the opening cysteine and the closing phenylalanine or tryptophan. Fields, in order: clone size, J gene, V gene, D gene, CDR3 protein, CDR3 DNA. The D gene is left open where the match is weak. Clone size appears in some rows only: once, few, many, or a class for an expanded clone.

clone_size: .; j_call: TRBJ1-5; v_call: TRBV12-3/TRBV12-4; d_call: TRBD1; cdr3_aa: CASSFPTGVKDQPQHF; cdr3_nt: TGTGCCAGCAGTTTCCCTACAGGGGTAAAGGATCAGCCCCAGCATTTT
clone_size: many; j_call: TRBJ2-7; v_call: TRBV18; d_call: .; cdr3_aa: CASSPGAAYEQYF; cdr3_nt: TGTGCCAGCTCCCCCGGGGCAGCCTACGAGCAGTACTTC
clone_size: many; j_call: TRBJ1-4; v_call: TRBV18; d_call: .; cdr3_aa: CASSPGPREEKLFF; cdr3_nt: TGTGCCAGCTCACCGGGACCAAGGGAGGAAAAACTGTTTTTT
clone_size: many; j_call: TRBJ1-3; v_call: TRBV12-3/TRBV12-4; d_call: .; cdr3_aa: CASSLVRQASGNTIYF; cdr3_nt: TGTGCCAGCAGTTTAGTACGGCAGGCCTCTGGAAACACCATATATTTT
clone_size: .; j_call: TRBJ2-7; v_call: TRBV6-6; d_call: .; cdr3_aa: CASSPTTGTYEQYF; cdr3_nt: TGTGCCAGCAGTCCAACGACAGGTACCTACGAGCAGTACTTC
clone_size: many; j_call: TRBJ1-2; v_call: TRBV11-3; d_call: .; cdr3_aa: CASSVSTNRCYGYTF; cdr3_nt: TGTGCCAGCAGCGTTAGCACCAACCGTTGCTATGGCTACACCTTC
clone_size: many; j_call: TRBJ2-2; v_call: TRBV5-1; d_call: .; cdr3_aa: CASSLGGAGTGELFF; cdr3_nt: TGCGCCAGCAGCTTGGGGGGAGCTGGCACCGGGGAGCTGTTTTTT
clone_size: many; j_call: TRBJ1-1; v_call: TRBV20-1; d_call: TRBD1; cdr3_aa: CSADRQGANTEAFF; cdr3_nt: TGCAGTGCCGATCGACAGGGGGCTAACACTGAAGCTTTCTTT
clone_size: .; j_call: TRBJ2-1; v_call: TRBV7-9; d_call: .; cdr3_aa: CASSPVRSLFNEQFF; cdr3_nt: TGTGCCAGCAGCCCCGTACGGTCCCTTTTTAATGAGCAGTTCTTC
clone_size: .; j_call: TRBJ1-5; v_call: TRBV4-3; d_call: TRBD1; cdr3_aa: CASSQTRGDQTQHF; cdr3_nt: TGCGCCAGCAGCCAAACCAGGGGGGATCAGACCCAGCATTTT
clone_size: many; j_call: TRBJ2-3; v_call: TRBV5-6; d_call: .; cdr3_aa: CASSSILGTGTDTQYF; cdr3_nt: TGTGCCAGCAGCTCTATTTTAGGGACTGGCACAGATACGCAGTATTTT
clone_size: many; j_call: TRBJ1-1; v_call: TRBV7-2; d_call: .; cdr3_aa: CASSFSGTVTEAFF; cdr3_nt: TGTGCCAGCAGCTTCTCAGGGACGGTTACTGAAGCTTTCTTT
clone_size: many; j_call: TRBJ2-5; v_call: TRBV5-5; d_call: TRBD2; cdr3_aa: CASTPTSGNPRGTQYF; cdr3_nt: TGTGCCAGCACCCCGACTAGCGGGAACCCGCGGGGGACCCAGTACTTC
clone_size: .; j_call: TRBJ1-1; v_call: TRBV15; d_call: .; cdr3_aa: CATSRDYLRLGENTEAFF; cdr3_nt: TGTGCCACCAGCAGAGATTATCTCAGGCTAGGGGAGAACACTGAAGCTTTCTTT
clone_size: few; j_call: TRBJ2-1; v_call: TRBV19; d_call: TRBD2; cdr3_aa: CASSTSGELYNEQFF; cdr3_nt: TGTGCCAGTAGTACCAGCGGGGAACTCTACAATGAGCAGTTCTTC
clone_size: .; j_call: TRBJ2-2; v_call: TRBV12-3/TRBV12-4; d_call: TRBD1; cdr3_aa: CASSLAPRGPGELFF; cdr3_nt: TGTGCCAGCAGTTTAGCGCCTAGGGGGCCCGGGGAGCTGTTTTTT
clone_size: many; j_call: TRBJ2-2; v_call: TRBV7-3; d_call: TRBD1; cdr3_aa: CASSIDRDGELFF; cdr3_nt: TGTGCCAGCAGCATAGACAGGGACGGGGAGCTGTTTTTT
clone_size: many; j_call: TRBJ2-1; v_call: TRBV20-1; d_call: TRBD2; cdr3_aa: CSARPGGGLAIFEQFF; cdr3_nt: TGCAGTGCTAGACCCGGGGGGGGACTAGCGATTTTTGAGCAGTTCTTC
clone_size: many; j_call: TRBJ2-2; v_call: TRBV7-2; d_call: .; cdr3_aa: CASSLDGANTGELFF; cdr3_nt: TGTGCCAGCAGCTTAGATGGGGCGAACACCGGGGAGCTGTTTTTT
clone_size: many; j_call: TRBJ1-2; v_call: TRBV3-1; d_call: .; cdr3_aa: CASSPPAGNYGYTF; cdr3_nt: TGTGCCAGCAGCCCTCCGGCAGGGAACTATGGCTACACCTTC
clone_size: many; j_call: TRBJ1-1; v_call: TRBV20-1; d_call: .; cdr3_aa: CSASDRMNTEAFF; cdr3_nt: TGCAGTGCTAGCGACAGAATGAACACTGAAGCTTTCTTT
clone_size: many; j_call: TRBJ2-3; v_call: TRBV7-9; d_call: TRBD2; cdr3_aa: CASSRSAGGVPDTQYF; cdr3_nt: TGTGCCAGCAGCCGATCAGCGGGGGGAGTGCCAGATACGCAGTATTTT
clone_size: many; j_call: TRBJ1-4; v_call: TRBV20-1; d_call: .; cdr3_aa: CSALDATNEKLFF; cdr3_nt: TGCAGTGCCCTCGACGCAACTAATGAAAAACTGTTTTTT
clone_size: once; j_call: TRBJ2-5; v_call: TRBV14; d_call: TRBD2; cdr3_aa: CASTGGLAGGPETQYF; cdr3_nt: TGTGCCAGCACCGGCGGACTAGCGGGGGGGCCGGAGACCCAGTACTTC
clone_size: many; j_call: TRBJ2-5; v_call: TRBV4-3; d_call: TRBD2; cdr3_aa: CASSQSAGGPQETQYF; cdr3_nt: TGCGCCAGCAGCCAGTCGGCGGGGGGCCCCCAAGAGACCCAGTACTTC
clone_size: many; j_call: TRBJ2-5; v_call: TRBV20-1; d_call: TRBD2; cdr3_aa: CSAREGEGTQYF; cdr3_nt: TGCAGTGCTAGAGAGGGGGAGGGGACCCAGTACTTC
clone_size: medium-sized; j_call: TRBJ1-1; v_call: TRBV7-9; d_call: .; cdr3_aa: CASSLARGIQTEAFF; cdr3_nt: TGTGCCAGCAGCTTAGCAAGGGGTATCCAAACCGAAGCTTTCTTT
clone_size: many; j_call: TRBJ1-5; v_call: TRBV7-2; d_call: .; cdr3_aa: CASSYETGEEQPQHF; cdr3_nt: TGTGCCAGCAGCTACGAGACCGGGGAGGAACAGCCCCAGCATTTT
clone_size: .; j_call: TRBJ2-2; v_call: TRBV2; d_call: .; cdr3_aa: CASTRGTANTGELFF; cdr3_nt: TGTGCCAGCACCCGCGGGACCGCGAACACCGGGGAGCTGTTTTTT
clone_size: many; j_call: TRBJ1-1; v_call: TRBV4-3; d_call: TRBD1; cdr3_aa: CASSQDTGDMGEAFF; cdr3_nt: TGCGCCAGCAGCCAAGATACAGGGGACATGGGTGAAGCTTTCTTT
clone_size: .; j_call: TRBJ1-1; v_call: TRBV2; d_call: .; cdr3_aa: CASSGSAPRAFF; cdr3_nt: TGTGCCAGCAGCGGGTCGGCACCCCGAGCTTTCTTT
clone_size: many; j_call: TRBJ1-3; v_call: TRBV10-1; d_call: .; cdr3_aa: CASGLGNTIYF; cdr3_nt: TGCGCCAGCGGTCTTGGAAACACCATATATTTT
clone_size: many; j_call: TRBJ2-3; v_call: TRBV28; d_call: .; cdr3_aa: CASSRDSSTDTQYF; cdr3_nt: TGTGCCAGCAGTCGCGACTCTAGCACAGATACGCAGTATTTT
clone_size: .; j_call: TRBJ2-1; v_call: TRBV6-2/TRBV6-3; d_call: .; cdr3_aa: CASSYDHLNEQFF; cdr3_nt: TGTGCCAGCAGTTACGACCACCTCAATGAGCAGTTCTTC
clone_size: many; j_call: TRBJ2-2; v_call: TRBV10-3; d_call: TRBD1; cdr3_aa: CAISGQGENTGELFF; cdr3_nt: TGTGCCATCAGTGGACAGGGGGAAAACACCGGGGAGCTGTTTTTT
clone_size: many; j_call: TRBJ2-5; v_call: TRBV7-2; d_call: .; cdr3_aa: CASGTQSQETQYF; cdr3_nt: TGTGCCAGCGGTACCCAGAGCCAAGAGACCCAGTACTTC
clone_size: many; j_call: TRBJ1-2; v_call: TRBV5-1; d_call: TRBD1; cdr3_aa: CASSLEQGASYGYTF; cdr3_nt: TGCGCCAGCAGCTTGGAACAGGGGGCTTCCTATGGCTACACCTTC
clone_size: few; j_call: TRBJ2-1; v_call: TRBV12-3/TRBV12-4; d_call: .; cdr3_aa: CASSSGDPDNEQFF; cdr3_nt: TGTGCCAGCAGTTCTGGGGACCCTGACAATGAGCAGTTCTTC
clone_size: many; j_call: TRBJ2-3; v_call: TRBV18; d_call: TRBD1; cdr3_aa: CASSRDRETDTQYF; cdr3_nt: TGTGCCAGCTCACGGGACAGGGAAACAGATACGCAGTATTTT